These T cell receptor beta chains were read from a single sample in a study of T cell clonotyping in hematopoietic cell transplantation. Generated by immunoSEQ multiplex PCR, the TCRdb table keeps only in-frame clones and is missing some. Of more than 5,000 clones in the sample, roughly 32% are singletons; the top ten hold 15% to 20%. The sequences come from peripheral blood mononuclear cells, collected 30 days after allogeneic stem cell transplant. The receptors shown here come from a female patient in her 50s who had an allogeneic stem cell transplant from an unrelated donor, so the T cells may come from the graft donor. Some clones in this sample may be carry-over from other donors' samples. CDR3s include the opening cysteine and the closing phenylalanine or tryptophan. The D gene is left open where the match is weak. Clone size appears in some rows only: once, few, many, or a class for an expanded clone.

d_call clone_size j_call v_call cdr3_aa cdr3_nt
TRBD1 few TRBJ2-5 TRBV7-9 CASSEGQGFLTQYF TGTGCCAGCAGCGAGGGACAGGGATTTTTGACCCAGTACTTC
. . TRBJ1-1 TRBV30 CAWARTEAFF TGTGCCTGGGCTCGCACTGAAGCTTTCTTT
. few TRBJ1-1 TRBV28 CASSLDEAFF TGTGCCAGCAGTTTGGATGAAGCTTTCTTT
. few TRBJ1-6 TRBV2 CASSERNSYNSPLHF TGTGCCAGCAGTGAGAGAAACTCCTATAATTCACCCCTCCACTTT
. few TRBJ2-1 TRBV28 CASSPLSRVTKDEQFF TGTGCCAGCAGTCCACTTAGCAGGGTTACCAAGGATGAGCAGTTCTTC
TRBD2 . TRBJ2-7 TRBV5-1 CASSPGLAGAISYEQYF TGCGCCAGCAGCCCCGGACTAGCGGGGGCCATATCCTACGAGCAGTACTTC
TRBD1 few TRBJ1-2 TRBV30 CAFPGTGGTYTF TGTGCCTTCCCCGGGACAGGGGGTACCTACACCTTC
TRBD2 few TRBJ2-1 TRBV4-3 CASSQDVTSGSNEQFF TGCGCCAGCAGCCAAGATGTTACTAGCGGGAGCAATGAGCAGTTCTTC
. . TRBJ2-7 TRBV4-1 CASSQGGQGKLYEQYF TGCGCCAGCAGCCAAGGGGGGCAGGGAAAGTTATACGAGCAGTACTTC
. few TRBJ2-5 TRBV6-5 CASSPGLRVETQYF TGTGCCAGCAGTCCCGGTTTGAGGGTAGAGACCCAGTACTTC
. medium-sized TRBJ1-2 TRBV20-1 CSAPTIGYTF TGCAGTGCCCCCACCATAGGCTACACCTTC
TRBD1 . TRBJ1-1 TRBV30 CAWNRGLNTEAFF TGTGCCTGGAACAGGGGACTGAACACTGAAGCTTTCTTT
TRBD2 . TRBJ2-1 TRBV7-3 CASSSLTSGVGNEQFF TGTGCCAGCAGCTCACTGACTAGCGGGGTAGGAAATGAGCAGTTCTTC
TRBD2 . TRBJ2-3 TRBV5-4 CASSLEAGGDTQYF TGTGCCAGCAGCTTGGAAGCGGGGGGAGATACGCAGTATTTT
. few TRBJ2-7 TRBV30 CAWSVLAGRQYF TGTGCCTGGAGTGTTCTTGCAGGGAGGCAGTACTTC
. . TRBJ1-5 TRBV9 CASGLMDGNQPQHF TGTGCCAGCGGTCTCATGGATGGCAATCAGCCCCAGCATTTT
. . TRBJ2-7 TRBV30 CAGLTGHPYEQYF TGTGCCGGTCTCACCGGGCATCCCTACGAGCAGTACTTC
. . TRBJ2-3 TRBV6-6 CASSSTDTQYF TGTGCCAGCAGTTCGACAGATACGCAGTATTTT
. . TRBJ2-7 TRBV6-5 CASSYNIAYEQYF TGTGCCAGCAGTTATAACATCGCCTACGAGCAGTACTTC
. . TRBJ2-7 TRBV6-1 CASRESRTVEQYF TGTGCCAGCAGGGAGTCTCGGACGGTTGAGCAGTACTTC
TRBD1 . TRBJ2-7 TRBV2 CASGKSGQGAWEQYF TGTGCCAGCGGGAAATCCGGACAGGGGGCTTGGGAGCAGTACTTC
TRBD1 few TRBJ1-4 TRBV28 CASSWDRQTEKLFF TGTGCCAGCAGTTGGGACAGACAAACGGAAAAACTGTTTTTT
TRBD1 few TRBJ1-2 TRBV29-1 CSVDHYATGGEDYGYTF TGCAGCGTTGATCATTACGCGACAGGGGGCGAGGACTATGGCTACACCTTC
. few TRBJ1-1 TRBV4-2 CASSQDGGREAFF TGTGCCAGCAGCCAAGATGGCGGCAGAGAAGCTTTCTTT
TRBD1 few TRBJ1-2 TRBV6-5 CASGTGTGVHGGYTF TGTGCCAGCGGTACCGGGACAGGGGTACATGGAGGCTACACCTTC
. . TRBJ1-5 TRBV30 CAWSRGYDQPQHF TGTGCCTGGAGTCGAGGGTATGATCAGCCCCAGCATTTT
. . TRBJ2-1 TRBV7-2 CASSSGSGSYNEQFF TGTGCCAGCAGCTCGGGAAGCGGAAGCTACAATGAGCAGTTCTTC
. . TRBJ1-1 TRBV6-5 CASGTSEVAEAFF TGTGCCAGCGGGACTTCTGAGGTTGCTGAAGCTTTCTTT
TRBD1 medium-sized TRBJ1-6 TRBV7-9 CASSSHTWTGVNSPLHF TGTGCCAGCAGCTCCCATACTTGGACAGGGGTGAATTCACCCCTCCACTTT
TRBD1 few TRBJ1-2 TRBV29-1 CSVAGGEVNGYTF TGCAGCGTTGCAGGGGGCGAGGTTAATGGCTACACCTTC
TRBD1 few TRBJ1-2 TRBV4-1 CASSQRTGNNYGYTF TGCGCCAGCAGCCAACGGACAGGGAATAACTATGGCTACACCTTC
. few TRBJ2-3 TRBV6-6 CASSYSKRGTDTQYF TGTGCCAGCAGTTACTCGAAGAGGGGTACAGATACGCAGTATTTT
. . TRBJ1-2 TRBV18 CASSPGTRTYGYTF TGTGCCAGCTCACCAGGTACACGGACTTATGGCTACACCTTC
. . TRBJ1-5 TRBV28 CASSAGKSNQPQHF TGTGCCAGCAGTGCCGGGAAGTCTAATCAGCCCCAGCATTTT
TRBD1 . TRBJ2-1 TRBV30 CAWSVSTGIAYNEQFF TGTGCCTGGAGTGTATCGACAGGGATCGCCTACAATGAGCAGTTCTTC
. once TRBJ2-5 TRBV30 CAWSSFRETQYF TGTGCCTGGAGTAGCTTCCGGGAGACCCAGTACTTC
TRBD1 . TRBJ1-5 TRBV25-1 CASRQGAQPQHF TGTGCCAGCAGACAGGGGGCGCAGCCCCAGCATTTT
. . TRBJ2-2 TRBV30 CAWRGLYTGELFF TGTGCCTGGAGGGGGCTGTACACCGGGGAGCTGTTTTTT
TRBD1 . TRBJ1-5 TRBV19 CASSIGTGGNQPQHF TGTGCCAGTAGTATAGGGACAGGGGGCAATCAGCCCCAGCATTTT
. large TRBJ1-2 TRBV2 CASRDPGDSYGYTF TGTGCCAGCAGAGACCCAGGGGATTCCTATGGCTACACCTTC
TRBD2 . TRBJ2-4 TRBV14 CASSQEAASGGRVGNIQYF TGTGCCAGCAGCCAGGAGGCGGCTAGCGGGGGGAGGGTTGGAAACATTCAGTACTTC
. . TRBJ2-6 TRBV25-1 CASSAPWANVLTF TGTGCCAGCAGTGCCCCTTGGGCCAACGTCCTGACTTTC